A single sample gave rise to the 6 T cell receptor beta chains below, sequenced in a study of memory B cells and T cells in multiple sclerosis. The antigens for these receptors are not known. TCRdb's copy holds only in-frame clones and misses some; the assay was immunoSEQ multiplex PCR. The sample comprises roughly 30,000 clones, roughly 83% of which are singletons, and about 2.5% rests with the top ten. Separate sequencing covered autoproliferating (CFSE-dim) and non-proliferating (CFSE-high) T cells from stimulus-free culture. Replicate wells were pooled after more than 6 days of stimulus-free culture of some 50 million CFSE-labeled PBMCs. Sequenced input: PBMCs from blood kept in culture. The receptors derive from a human donor with multiple sclerosis.

This clone has a handful of counts. V and J are TRBV21-1 and TRBJ1-2. TRBV21-1 represents a pseudogene. The CDR3 has 15 amino acids. The CDR3 coding sequence is TGTGCCAGCAGCAAAGATATGAGAGGGTCTGGTGGCTACACCTTC. Protein: CASSKDMRGSGGYTF.

This clone occurred a few times. The chain uses TRBV7-9 and TRBJ2-7, with D possibly TRBD1 on 6 matching bases. The germline gives CDR1 SEHNR, CDR2 FQNEAQ (reference sequence). The ends were cut back, 5 bases at V and 3 bases at J, with 23 bases in the middle. This CDR3 has 17 amino acids. The CDR3 region is CASSPGQLGIVFYEQYF. The CDR3 DNA follows: TGTGCCAGCAGCCCAGGACAGCTCGGTATAGTATTCTACGAGCAGTACTTC.

The genes are TRBV9 and TRBJ2-2, with D unresolved. Trimming shortened V by 1 base and J by 0 bases, and 4 bases separated the two germline ends. The CDR3 covers 14 residues. CDR1 SGDLS and CDR2 YYNGEE come from the germline V gene. This chain's CDR3 is CASSVSSNTGELFF. CDR3 bases: TGTGCCAGCAGCGTAAGCTCGAACACCGGGGAGCTGTTTTTT.

V usage is TRBV28 and J usage is TRBJ2-5, with D possibly matching TRBD1 (6 bases). The J call may not be correct, given that the DNA end is closer to TRBJ2-7. The length of the CDR3 is 13 residues. CDR1 MDHEN and CDR2 SYDVKM come from the germline V gene. In nucleotides, the CDR3 is TGTGCCAGCAGTTTACCAGGGGTTTACGAGCAGTACTTC. This sequence encodes CASSLPGVYEQYF.

The J gene is TRBJ1-5, the V gene TRBV6-5; weak D call: TRBD1 (5 bases). Germline loops: CDR1 MNHEY, CDR2 SVGAGI. V was shortened by 2 bases and J by 8 bases, with 13 bases between the two germline ends. CDR3 length: 14 residues. The CDR3, as DNA: TGTGCCAGCAGTTACAGGTCAGGGATGGAGCCCCAGCATTTT. Its translation: CASSYRSGMEPQHF.

The rearrangement links TRBV7-9 to TRBJ1-2; possible D gene TRBD1, 5 bases. CDR3 size: 12 residues. CDR1 and CDR2 (germline): SEHNR, FQNEAQ (reference sequence). Trimming cost V 3 bases and J 7 bases, with 9 bases left between them. The CDR3 coding sequence is TGTGCCAGCAGCTTGGGGGTAGCTGGCTACACCTTC. Encoded protein: CASSLGVAGYTF.